This T cell receptor (beta chain) was sequenced in a study of shared clonotypes between healthy human individuals. Whole-study context: The donor pool was made up of two women and a few men aged 18 to 49.

The germline CDR1 and CDR2 sequences are MDHEN and SYDVKM. This CDR3 is 16 amino acids long. J gave up 8 bases and V 5 bases, and 10 bases lay outside the gene matches. Deep-level running was used for the assay. The method was immunoSEQ multiplex PCR; TCRdb's version includes in-frame clones alone and lacks a portion of them. The repertoire has 700,000 or so clones, around 72% of them found once; the top ten carry under 2%. The clonotype originates from a woman aged 25 to 45 in good health. The sample consisted of memory CD4+ T cells sorted from blood. Subset: CD45RA-negative fraction. V usage is TRBV28 and J usage is TRBJ2-1; TRBD2 matches 12 bases. The DNA of the CDR3 is TGTGCCAGCAGTCTAATCCTAGCGGGAGGGCCTCATGAGCAGTTCTTC. Amino acid sequence: CASSLILAGGPHEQFF.